Presented here are 8 T cell receptor beta chains from one specimen sequenced in a study of blood T cell repertoires in COVID-19. Here immunoSEQ multiplex PCR was the method, and the copy in TCRdb shows in-frame clones only, minus some. The table shows some 350,000 clones, with roughly 87% occurring only once. Sequencing was carried out using PBMCs or T cells enriched from blood (not recorded which). The receptor set was obtained from a woman aged 25 to 39 who had recovered from COVID-19.

The genes are TRBV7-6 and TRBJ1-1; 7 nucleotides match TRBD1. Trimming took 6 bases from V and 0 from J; bases not matched to a gene: 4. The CDR3 has 14 residues. Per the germline V gene, CDR1 is SGHVS and CDR2 is FNYEAQ. CDR3 sequence reads: CASRPTGMNTEAFF. The DNA for the CDR3 is TGTGCCAGCAGACCGACAGGGATGAACACTGAAGCTTTCTTT.

The CDR3: CSVERSQDPQATQYF. In nucleotides, the CDR3 is TGCAGCGTTGAACGGTCCCAGGATCCCCAGGCTACGCAGTATTTT. V usage is TRBV29-1 and J usage is TRBJ2-3; D call uncertain. CDR1 is SQVTM and CDR2 is ANQGSEA in the germline V gene. The CDR3 runs 15 residues. Trimming removed 2 bases from V and 8 bases from J, with 20 bases in between.

The chain joins TRBV13 to TRBJ1-3; no reliable D call. The CDR3 is 16 residues long. V shed 5 bases and J shed 0 bases, with 14 bases lying between them. CDR1 and CDR2 (germline): PRHDT, FYEKMQ (reference sequence). The CDR3 DNA sequence: TGTGCCAGCAGCCCCCGGGGTCTTGCCTCTGGAAACACCATATATTTT. Translated: CASSPRGLASGNTIYF.

Points on this clone: Other nucleotide sequences in the sample specify the same CDR3. The chain joins TRBV5-5 to TRBJ1-2, with 7 bases fitting TRBD1. V lost 3 bases and J lost 3; bases outside the gene matches: 5. Germline V gene data show CDR1 as SGHKS and CDR2 as YYEKEE (reference sequence). The CDR3 contains 14 residues. The CDR3 bases are TGTGCCAGCAGCTGGGACAGAAGAGACTATGGCTACACCTTC. Residues: CASSWDRRDYGYTF.

The V gene is TRBV19, the J gene TRBJ2-6, with 7 bases identical to TRBD1. Germline trimming cut 3 bases from V and 0 bases from J; bases unmatched to any gene: 11. Germline V gene sequence: CDR1 LNHDA, CDR2 SQIVND (reference sequence). The CDR3 runs 19 residues. The CDR3, as DNA: TGTGCCAGTAGTATGGTTCAGGCAGGGGGTATCTCTGGGGCCAACGTCCTGACTTTC. Its translation: CASSMVQAGGISGANVLTF.

The J gene is TRBJ2-5, the V gene TRBV28; D possibly corresponds to TRBD2 (7 bases). The CDR3 extends over 14 amino acids. Deletions cut 6 bases from V and 5 bases from J, with 16 bases between. Germline lookup yields CDR1 MDHEN and CDR2 SYDVKM. The CDR3 spells CASSLRGGLETQYF. As DNA, the CDR3 is TGTGCCAGCAGCCTCAGGGGAGGGCTCGAGACCCAGTACTTC.

This chain joins TRBV19 and TRBJ1-2, with D possibly TRBD1 on 6 matching bases. Trimming stripped 1 base from V and 8 bases from J, with 14 bases between. There are 14 residues in the CDR3. The germline V gene has CDR1 LNHDA and CDR2 SQIVND (reference sequence). CDR3 residues: CASSIAFQGRGYTF. CDR3 coding DNA: TGTGCCAGTAGTATAGCTTTCCAGGGGCGCGGCTACACCTTC.

This rearrangement joins TRBV28 to TRBJ2-7; 11 bases align to TRBD1. The J segment lost 4 bases and the V segment lost 4 bases, leaving 6 bases of the junction unmatched. This CDR3 contains 15 residues. Germline V gene sequence: CDR1 MDHEN, CDR2 SYDVKM. In DNA, the CDR3 is TGTGCCAGCAGTTCGGGACAGGGGGTAGGTTACGAGCAGTACTTC. Translating it yields CASSSGQGVGYEQYF.